This T cell receptor beta chain was identified during a study of blood T cell repertoires in COVID-19. Methods used by the authors: Amplification of reference gene primers provided the estimated nucleated cell counts. Profiled with immunoSEQ multiplex PCR; TCRdb holds only in-frame clones, not every one. That table is the source of V, J and clone size, and D and trimming were worked out from the DNA. The sample yields about 90,000 clones, approximately 77% seen once. V lost 3 bases and J lost 0, with 12 bases in between. Germline CDR1 reads SGDLS; CDR2 reads YYNGEE. The CDR3 covers 16 residues. This receptor was taken from a woman of 80 years or more with acute or convalescent COVID-19. V gene TRBV9 combines with J gene TRBJ2-2; possible D gene TRBD1, 6 bases. The sample taken for sequencing was peripheral blood. CDR3 sequence: CASSEGTYANTGELFF. Here the CDR3 DNA reads TGTGCCAGCAGCGAGGGGACATACGCGAACACCGGGGAGCTGTTTTTT.